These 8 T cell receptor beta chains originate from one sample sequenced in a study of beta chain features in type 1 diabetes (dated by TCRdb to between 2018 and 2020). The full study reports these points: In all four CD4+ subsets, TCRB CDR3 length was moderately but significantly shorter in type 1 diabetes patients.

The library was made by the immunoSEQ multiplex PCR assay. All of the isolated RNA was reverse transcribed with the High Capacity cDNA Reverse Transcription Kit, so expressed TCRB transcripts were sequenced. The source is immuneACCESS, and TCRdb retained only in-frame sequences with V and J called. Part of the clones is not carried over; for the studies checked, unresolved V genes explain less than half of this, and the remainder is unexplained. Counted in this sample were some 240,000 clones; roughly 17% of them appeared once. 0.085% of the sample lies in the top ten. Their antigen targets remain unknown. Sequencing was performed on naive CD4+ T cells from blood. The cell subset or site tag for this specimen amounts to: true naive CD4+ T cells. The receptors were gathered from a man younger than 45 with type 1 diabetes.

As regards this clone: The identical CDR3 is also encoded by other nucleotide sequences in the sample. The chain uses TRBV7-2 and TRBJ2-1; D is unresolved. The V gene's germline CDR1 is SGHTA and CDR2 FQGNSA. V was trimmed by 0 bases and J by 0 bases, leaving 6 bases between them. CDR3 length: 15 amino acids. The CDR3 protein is CASSLAGSSYNEQFF. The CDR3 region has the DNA TGTGCCAGCAGCTTAGCGGGAAGCTCCTACAATGAGCAGTTCTTC.

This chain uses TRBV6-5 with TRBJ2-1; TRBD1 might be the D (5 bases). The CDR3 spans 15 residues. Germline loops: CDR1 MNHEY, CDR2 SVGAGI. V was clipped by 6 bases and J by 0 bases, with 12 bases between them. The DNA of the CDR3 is TGTGCCAGCAGCCTGACAGCAGTCTCCTACAATGAGCAGTTCTTC. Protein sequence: CASSLTAVSYNEQFF.

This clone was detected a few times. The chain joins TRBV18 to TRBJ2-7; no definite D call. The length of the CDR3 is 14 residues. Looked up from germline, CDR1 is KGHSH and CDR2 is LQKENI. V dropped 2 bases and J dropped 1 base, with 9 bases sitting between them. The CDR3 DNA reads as TGTGCCAGCTCACCAACTACAGCTTCCTACGAGCAGTACTTC. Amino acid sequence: CASSPTTASYEQYF. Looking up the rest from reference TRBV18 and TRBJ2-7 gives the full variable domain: NAGVMQNPRHLVRRRGQEARLRCSPMKGHSHVYWYRQLPEEGLKFMVYLQKENIIDESGMPKERFSAEFPKEGPSILRIQQVVRGDSAAYFCASSPTTASYEQYFGPGTRLTVT.

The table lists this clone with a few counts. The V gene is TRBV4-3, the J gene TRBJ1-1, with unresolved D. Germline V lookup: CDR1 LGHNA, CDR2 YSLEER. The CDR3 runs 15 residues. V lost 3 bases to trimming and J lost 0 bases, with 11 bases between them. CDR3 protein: CASSQVLTVNTEAFF. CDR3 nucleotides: TGCGCCAGCAGCCAGGTACTGACGGTGAACACTGAAGCTTTCTTT.

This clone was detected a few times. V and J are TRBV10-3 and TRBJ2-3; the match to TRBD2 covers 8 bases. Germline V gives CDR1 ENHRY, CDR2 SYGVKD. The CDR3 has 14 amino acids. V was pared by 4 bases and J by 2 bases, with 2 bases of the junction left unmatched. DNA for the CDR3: TGTGCCATCAGTGTTAGCGGGACCACAGATACGCAGTATTTT. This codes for CAISVSGTTDTQYF.

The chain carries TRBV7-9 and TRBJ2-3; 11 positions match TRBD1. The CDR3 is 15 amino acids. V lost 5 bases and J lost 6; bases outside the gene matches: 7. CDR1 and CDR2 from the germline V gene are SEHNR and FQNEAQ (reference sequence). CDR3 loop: CASSAQRDRGDTQYF. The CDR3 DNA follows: TGTGCCAGCAGCGCACAACGGGACAGGGGGGATACGCAGTATTTT. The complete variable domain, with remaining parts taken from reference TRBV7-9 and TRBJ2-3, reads DTGVSQNPRHKITKRGQNVTFRCDPISEHNRLYWYRQTLGQGPEFLTYFQNEAQLEKSRLLSDRFSAERPKGSFSTLEIQRTEQGDSAMYLCASSAQRDRGDTQYFGPGTRLTVL.

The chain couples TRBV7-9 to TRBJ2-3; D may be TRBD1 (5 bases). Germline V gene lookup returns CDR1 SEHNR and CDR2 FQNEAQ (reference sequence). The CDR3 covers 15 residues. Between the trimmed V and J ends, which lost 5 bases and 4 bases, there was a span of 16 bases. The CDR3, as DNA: TGTGCCAGCAGCAATTTCAGGGTAGGGCCAGATACGCAGTATTTT. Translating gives CASSNFRVGPDTQYF.

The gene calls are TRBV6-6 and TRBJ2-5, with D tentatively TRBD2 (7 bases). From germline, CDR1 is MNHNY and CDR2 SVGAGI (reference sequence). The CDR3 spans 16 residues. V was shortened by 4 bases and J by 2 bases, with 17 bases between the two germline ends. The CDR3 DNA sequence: TGTGCCAGCAGTTCCACAGGGAGGGCATATCAAGAGACCCAGTACTTC. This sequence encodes CASSSTGRAYQETQYF.